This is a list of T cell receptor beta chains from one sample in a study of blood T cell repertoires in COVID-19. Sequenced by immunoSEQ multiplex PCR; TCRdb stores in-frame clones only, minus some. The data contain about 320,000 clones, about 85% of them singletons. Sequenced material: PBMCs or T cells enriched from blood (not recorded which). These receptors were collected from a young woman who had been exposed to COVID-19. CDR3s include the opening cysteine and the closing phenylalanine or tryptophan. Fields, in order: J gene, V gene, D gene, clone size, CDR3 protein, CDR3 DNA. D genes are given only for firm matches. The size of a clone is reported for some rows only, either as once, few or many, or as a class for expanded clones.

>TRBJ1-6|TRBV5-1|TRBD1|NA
CASSPTTGSYNSPLHF
TGCGCCAGCAGCCCGACGACAGGGTCGTATAATTCACCCCTCCACTTT
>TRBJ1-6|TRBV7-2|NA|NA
CASSNTGVLHF
TGTGCCAGCAGCAACACCGGGGTCCTCCACTTT
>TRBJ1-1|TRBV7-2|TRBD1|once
CASSLAGTGGTEAFF
TGTGCCAGCAGCCTAGCCGGGACAGGGGGCACTGAAGCTTTCTTT
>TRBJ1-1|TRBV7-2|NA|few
CASSLPGRSNTEAFF
TGTGCCAGCAGCTTACCCGGGAGATCGAACACTGAAGCTTTCTTT
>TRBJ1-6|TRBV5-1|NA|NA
CASSPRDNSPLHF
TGCGCCAGCAGCCCCCGGGACAACTCACCCCTCCACTTT
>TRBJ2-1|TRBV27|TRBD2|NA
CASWTSYNEQFF
TGTGCCAGTTGGACTAGTTACAATGAGCAGTTCTTC
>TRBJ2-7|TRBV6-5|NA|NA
CASRGERLSEQYF
TGTGCCAGCAGGGGTGAGAGGCTAAGTGAGCAGTACTTC
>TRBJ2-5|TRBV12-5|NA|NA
CASGFRSGTQYF
TGTGCTAGTGGTTTCCGATCCGGGACCCAGTACTTC
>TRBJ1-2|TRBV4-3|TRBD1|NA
CASSQDSRGGYTF
TGCGCCAGCAGCCAAGATTCCAGGGGGGGCTACACCTTC
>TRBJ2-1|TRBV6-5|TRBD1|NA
CASRRTGIRNEQFF
TGTGCCAGCAGGAGGACAGGTATTCGAAATGAGCAGTTCTTC
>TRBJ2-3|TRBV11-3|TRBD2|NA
CASSLTSGGDTQYF
TGTGCCAGCAGCCTGACTAGCGGTGGGGATACGCAGTATTTT
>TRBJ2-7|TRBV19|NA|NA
CASSKTAVDDEQYF
TGTGCCAGTAGTAAGACTGCCGTTGACGACGAGCAGTACTTC
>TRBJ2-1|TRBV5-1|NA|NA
CASSLAEGVPYNEQFF
TGCGCCAGCAGCTTGGCCGAGGGGGTTCCCTACAATGAGCAGTTCTTC
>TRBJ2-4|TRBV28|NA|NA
CASRPRGRGAKNIQYF
TGTGCCAGCAGACCCCGGGGGCGGGGGGCCAAAAACATTCAGTACTTC
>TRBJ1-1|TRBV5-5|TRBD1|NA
CASSMDRGFAEAFF
TGTGCCAGCAGCATGGACAGGGGTTTTGCTGAAGCTTTCTTT
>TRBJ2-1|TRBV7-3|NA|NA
CASSIGDTRLNEQFF
TGTGCCAGCAGCATAGGGGACACCCGGCTCAATGAGCAGTTCTTC
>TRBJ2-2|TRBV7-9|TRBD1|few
CASSSSGTANTGELFF
TGTGCCAGCAGCTCCTCCGGGACAGCGAACACCGGGGAGCTGTTTTTT
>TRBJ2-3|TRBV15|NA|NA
CATSRDPPGSADTQYF
TGTGCCACCAGCAGAGATCCCCCCGGGTCGGCAGATACGCAGTATTTT
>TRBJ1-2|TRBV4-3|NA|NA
CASSQDELGYTF
TGCGCCAGCAGCCAAGATGAGCTTGGCTACACCTTC
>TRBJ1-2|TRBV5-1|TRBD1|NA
CASSGGTANYGYTF
TGCGCCAGCAGCGGGGGGACAGCTAACTATGGCTACACCTTC
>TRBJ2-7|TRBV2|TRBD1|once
CASSKGQFTYEQYF
TGTGCCAGCAGTAAGGGACAGTTTACCTACGAGCAGTACTTC
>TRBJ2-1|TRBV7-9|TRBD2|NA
CASSFSGRYNEQFF
TGTGCCAGCAGCTTTAGCGGGCGGTACAATGAGCAGTTCTTC
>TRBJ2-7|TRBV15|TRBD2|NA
CATSRFRASGGAVSEQYF
TGTGCCACCAGCAGATTTCGGGCTAGCGGGGGGGCCGTATCCGAGCAGTACTTC
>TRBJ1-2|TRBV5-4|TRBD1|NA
CASSLSLRDRRGDGYTF
TGTGCCAGCAGCTTGAGTTTGCGGGACAGGAGGGGTGATGGCTACACCTTC
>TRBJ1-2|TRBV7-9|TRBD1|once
CASSFPMLENRGGYTF
TGTGCCAGCAGCTTTCCAATGTTAGAAAACAGGGGCGGCTACACCTTC
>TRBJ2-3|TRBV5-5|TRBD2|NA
CASSSGLAGTDTQYF
TGTGCCAGCAGCTCTGGACTAGCGGGCACAGATACGCAGTATTTT